A single sample gave rise to the 21 T cell receptor beta chains below, sequenced in a study of early stage breast cancer tumors (dated by TCRdb to the late 2010s). The method was the immunoSEQ multiplex PCR assay. TCRdb provides this immuneACCESS table in a form limited to in-frame rearrangements. Some clones are lacking; in checked studies, under half of them reflect an unresolved V gene, and why the rest are absent is not known. Counted in this sample were fewer than 70,000 clones; about 74% of them appeared once. The top ten clonotypes cover 3% to 3.5% of the sample. The sequencing input was blood. Receptor source: a person younger than 45 with breast cancer.

This chain connects TRBV5-6 to TRBJ1-1; no clear D. Germline V CDR1 and CDR2: SGHDT, YYEEEE. The CDR3 has 12 residues. V was trimmed by 4 bases and J by 1 base, leaving 5 bases between them. CDR3 sequence reads: CASSLWNTEAFF. DNA of the CDR3: TGTGCCAGCAGCCTTTGGAACACTGAAGCTTTCTTT. Full variable domain (outside the CDR3, taken from reference TRBV5-6 and TRBJ1-1): DAGVTQSPTHLIKTRGQQVTLRCSPKSGHDTVSWYQQALGQGPQFIFQYYEEEERQRGNFPDRFSGHQFPNYSSELNVNALLLGDSALYLCASSLWNTEAFFGQGTRLTVV.

CDR3 DNA: TGTGCCAGCAGTTTCTCGGGGCGTTATGAAAAACTGTTTTTT. This encodes CASSFSGRYEKLFF. This chain uses TRBV6-6 with TRBJ1-4; D possibly corresponds to TRBD1 (5 bases). Germline CDR1 and CDR2: MNHNY and SVGAGI (reference sequence). The CDR3 is 14 amino acids. The V end lost 4 bases, the J end lost 6 bases, and 12 bases lay between the germline ends.

V is TRBV6-5 and J is TRBJ1-2; D is perhaps TRBD1 (6 bases). Looked up from germline, CDR1 is MNHEY and CDR2 is SVGAGI. There are 15 residues in the CDR3. V was pared by 6 bases and J by 4 bases, with 18 bases between. CDR3 nucleotides: TGTGCCAGCAGCCGAACTGCGGACAGCCTCTATGGCTACACCTTC. Protein sequence: CASSRTADSLYGYTF.

V is TRBV5-6 and J is TRBJ2-1, with 9 bases identical to TRBD2. This CDR3 spans 16 amino acids. The V and J ends lost 6 bases and 9 bases, in that order; junction bases with no gene match: 16. The germline CDR1 and CDR2 sequences are SGHDT and YYEEEE. CDR3 nucleotide sequence: TGTGCCAGCAACCGTTGGTCCACCAAACTAGCGGGTGAGCAGTTCTTC. Protein product: CASNRWSTKLAGEQFF.

The chain couples TRBV6-5 to TRBJ2-1, with 10 nucleotides matching TRBD2. The CDR3 has 15 amino acids. Germline CDR1 reads MNHEY; CDR2 reads SVGAGI. V trimming: 6 bases; J trimming: 5 bases; junction bases outside the gene matches: 7. The CDR3 is CASRRTSGINNEQFF. CDR3 DNA: TGTGCCAGCAGGAGGACTAGCGGAATTAACAATGAGCAGTTCTTC.

The chain carries TRBV19 and TRBJ2-1; tentative D call: TRBD2 (6 bases). The V and J ends lost 5 bases and 0 bases respectively, with 23 bases between them. CDR3 length: 19 residues. Germline CDR1 and CDR2: LNHDA and SQIVND (reference sequence). In nucleotides, the CDR3 is TGTGCCAGTAGTTTCGGGACTCAGCTGGGGTTGAGCTCCTACAATGAGCAGTTCTTC. This sequence encodes CASSFGTQLGLSSYNEQFF.

The chain recombines TRBV5-1 with TRBJ2-7; D is unclear. The CDR3 is made up of 12 amino acids. The germline CDR1 and CDR2 sequences are SGHRS and YFSETQ. Trimming cost V 2 bases and J 3 bases, with 6 bases left between them. Here the CDR3 reads CASSFDRYEQYF. The CDR3 nucleotides are TGCGCCAGCAGCTTCGATCGCTACGAGCAGTACTTC.

V gene TRBV6-5 combines with J gene TRBJ1-2, with TRBD1 identical over 7 bases. The length of the CDR3 is 15 residues. Germline trimming cut 4 bases from V and 6 bases from J; bases unmatched to any gene: 11. CDR1 and CDR2 from the germline V gene are MNHEY and SVGAGI. The CDR3 sequence is CASSFQGGHTDGYTF. CDR3 coding DNA: TGTGCCAGCAGTTTCCAAGGGGGCCATACGGATGGCTACACCTTC.

About this clone itself: This specimen includes other DNA sequences encoding the same CDR3. This chain uses TRBV7-9 with TRBJ2-7; unclear D gene. Between the trimmed V and J ends, which lost 5 bases and 0 bases, there was a span of 11 bases. CDR1 and CDR2 (germline): SEHNR, FQNEAQ (reference sequence). This CDR3 contains 14 residues. This CDR3 reads CASSLLPDSYEQYF. The CDR3 coding sequence is TGTGCCAGCAGCCTCCTACCCGACTCCTACGAGCAGTACTTC.

The chain recombines TRBV6-1 with TRBJ2-1; 9 nucleotides match TRBD1. Germline V gene sequence: CDR1 MNHNS, CDR2 SASEGT. This CDR3 has 16 residues. With V trimmed by 4 bases and J by 7 bases, 11 bases remained unmatched. CDR3 nucleotides: TGTGCCAGCAGTGCGGTTGACAGGGGGAACGATAATGAGCAGTTCTTC. Amino acid sequence: CASSAVDRGNDNEQFF.

There are a few counts of this clone. This rearrangement joins TRBV7-9 to TRBJ1-2; no reliable D call. CDR1 and CDR2 (germline): SEHNR, FQNEAQ (reference sequence). Between the trimmed V and J ends, which lost 1 base and 6 bases, there was a span of 9 bases. The CDR3 has 13 amino acids. The chain's CDR3 is CASSLEGWHGYTF. CDR3 bases: TGTGCCAGCAGCTTAGAAGGATGGCATGGCTACACCTTC.

This clone was counted a single time. This rearrangement joins TRBV5-1 to TRBJ1-3, with TRBD1 matching over 7 bases. The CDR3 contains 16 residues. CDR1 and CDR2 (germline): SGHRS, YFSETQ. Trimming took 4 bases from V and 1 from J; bases not matched to a gene: 8. CDR3 sequence reads: CASSPQGTLSGNTIYF. The CDR3 nucleotides are TGCGCCAGCAGCCCACAGGGGACTCTGTCTGGAAACACCATATATTTT.

V is TRBV19 and J is TRBJ2-3; TRBD2 might be the D (5 bases). The ends were cut back, 4 bases at V and 0 bases at J, with 11 bases in the middle. Germline CDR1 and CDR2: LNHDA and SQIVND (reference sequence). This CDR3 region has 15 residues. The CDR3 protein is CASSNPRTSTDTQYF. In nucleotides, the CDR3 is TGTGCCAGTAGTAACCCCCGGACTAGCACAGATACGCAGTATTTT. Filled out from reference TRBV19 and TRBJ2-3, the complete variable domain reads DGGITQSPKYLFRKEGQNVTLSCEQNLNHDAMYWYRQDPGQGLRLIYYSQIVNDFQKGDIAEGYSVSREKKESFPLTVTSAQKNPTAFYLCASSNPRTSTDTQYFGPGTRLTVL.

In its sample, this clone was seen once. The chain's CDR3 is CASSQALAQHDTDTQYF. The CDR3 bases are TGTGCCAGCAGCCAAGCGTTAGCGCAACACGACACAGATACGCAGTATTTT. The genes are TRBV4-2 and TRBJ2-3; possibly TRBD2 for D (5 bases). The CDR3 totals 17 residues. Trimming took 1 base from V and 2 from J, leaving 16 bases between them. Per the germline V gene, CDR1 is LGHNA and CDR2 is YNFKEQ.

The chain joins TRBV7-3 to TRBJ2-3; maybe TRBD2 (6 bases). The CDR3 contains 14 residues. Trimming removed 5 bases at V and 1 base at J, with 10 bases between. Germline V gene sequence: CDR1 SGHTA, CDR2 FQGTGA. This CDR3 is CASSPGLRTDTQYF. In DNA, the CDR3 is TGTGCCAGCAGCCCGGGACTGCGCACAGATACGCAGTATTTT.

The chain is built from TRBV7-3 and TRBJ2-3; 9 nucleotides agree with TRBD2. V shed 2 bases and J 4 bases; nucleotides not matched to a gene: 4. Germline CDR1 SGHTA, CDR2 FQGTGA. This CDR3 has 15 amino acids. The CDR3 DNA sequence: TGTGCCAGCAGCTTAGCGGGAGGGGTAGCAGATACGCAGTATTTT. Residues: CASSLAGGVADTQYF.

V is TRBV21-1 and J is TRBJ1-5. TRBV21-1 represents a pseudogene. The CDR3 sequence is 17 residues long. The CDR3 sequence: CASSKLPGWRGNQPQHF. As DNA, the CDR3 is TGTGCCAGCAGCAAACTGCCTGGATGGAGGGGCAATCAGCCCCAGCATTTT.

J is TRBJ1-2 and V is TRBV30; D is undetermined. The germline gives CDR1 GTSNPN, CDR2 SVGIG (reference sequence). The CDR3 is 14 residues long. With 2 bases removed from V and 4 bases from J, the gap between germline ends came to 14 bases. The DNA for the CDR3 is TGTGCCTGGAGTATACGTCGGGGTGCCTATGGCTACACCTTC. As protein: CAWSIRRGAYGYTF.

A remark on this clone: At the DNA level, this CDR3 is encoded by other sequences in the same sample as well. The chain employs TRBV11-2 and TRBJ2-7; the D is unclear. The CDR3 loop spans 13 amino acids. Trimming cost V 1 base and J 1 base, with 5 bases left between them. CDR1 and CDR2 from the germline V gene are SGHAT and FQNNGV. The CDR3 bases are TGTGCCAGCAGCTTAGCCGGGTCCTACGAGCAGTACTTC. Translation gives CASSLAGSYEQYF.

In its sample, this clone was seen once. J is TRBJ2-3 and V is TRBV9; TRBD2 aligns across 9 bases. The junction had 11 bases not matched to a gene; V was cut back by 0 bases and J by 6 bases. Per the germline V gene, CDR1 is SGDLS and CDR2 is YYNGEE. There are 17 residues in the CDR3. CDR3 region: CASSVDPSGNAGDTQYF. The CDR3 DNA reads as TGTGCCAGCAGCGTAGATCCTAGCGGGAATGCCGGGGATACGCAGTATTTT.

The chain has TRBV6-5 and TRBJ2-7; the D gene is possibly TRBD2 (7 bases). The germline V gene has CDR1 MNHEY and CDR2 SVGAGI. Trimming took off 0 bases at V and 4 bases at J, with 16 bases between the two ends. This CDR3 region has 16 residues. DNA for the CDR3: TGTGCCAGCAGTTACTCGAGTCGGGGGGCTTGGTACGAGCAGTACTTC. Translating gives CASSYSSRGAWYEQYF.